This T cell receptor (beta chain) was sequenced for a study of cytomegalovirus exposure and HLA in healthy donors. Although they were nominally healthy when sampled, donors likely had unrecorded immune exposures. The CDR3 length is 16 residues. V gave up 5 bases and J gave up 4 bases; unmatched junction bases: 11. Germline lookup yields CDR1 LNHDA and CDR2 SQIVND (reference sequence). The study ran its PCR with 60 Vbeta and 13 Jbeta primers. TCRdb's copy holds only in-frame clones and misses some; the assay was immunoSEQ multiplex PCR. The repertoire holds over 110,000 clones, 80% seen once, with 1% to 1.5% in the top ten. Broader study findings: The study recorded 150 to 200 TCR beta chains that were cytomegalovirus-associated. Using the classifier, cytomegalovirus status was reportedly diagnosed with high specificity and sensitivity.

Regarding this clone: Its matching antigen is unknown.

This receptor was taken from a male donor in good health and CMV-seropositive. Source material: PBMCs. The chain is built from TRBV19 and TRBJ2-1; 7 bases fit TRBD2. The CDR3, as DNA: TGTGCCAGTAGTTTCCGAAGCGGGAACGGTTACAATGAGCAGTTCTTC. It translates to CASSFRSGNGYNEQFF.